This T cell receptor beta chain was found in a study of cytomegalovirus exposure and HLA in healthy donors (dated by TCRdb to about 2017). Study-level background: An earlier analysis of fewer than 750 of the donors reported approximately 260 Gb of sequence data and around 100 million unique TCR beta sequences obtained from about 180 million T cells. Several DR-DQ haplotypes were handled as single units for association and clustering because linkage in the cohort was strong. Class I and class II HLA loci were covered by the typing at four-digit resolution. Rather than using new phenotypic data, the later analysis identified candidate immune exposures from TCR beta sequences and from how often those sequences occurred across donors. The study aimed to test whether cataloging public T cell receptors could reveal signatures of past pathogen exposure. Donor age, sex, ethnicity and CMV serostatus were collected together with the repertoire data. Around 320 gigabases of sequencing data and 70 million to 100 million unique TCR sequences were included in an early release covering 550 to 650 HLA-typed donors. The T cell repertoires of 666 subjects were profiled by immunosequencing and related to cytomegalovirus serostatus. A later genetic analysis took genome-wide SNP genotypes for about 65% of the 666 donors and used that subset as a discovery cohort. Among several hundred genotyped donors of the cohort, an average of roughly 230,000 unique TCR beta nucleotide sequences was sequenced per donor, of which about 18% were non-productive. To study patterns of TCR occurrence, a later analysis re-analyzed previously published TCR beta repertoires from 500 to 850 donors and added high-resolution HLA genotyping. Every repertoire in the discovery cohort had been generated on one and the same sequencing platform. Besides the first cohort of 666 subjects, a separate validation cohort made up of over 95 different subjects was used. The number of donors typed differed by locus, with 629-630 for A, B, C, DRB1 and DQB1, roughly 520 for DQA1, about 610 for DPA1, and 400 to 490 for DPB1. An earlier analysis of roughly 580 of the donors used high-throughput TCR beta sequencing to judge whether each TCR beta V gene segment behaved as functional or pseudogenic. To predict cytomegalovirus infection status, the study combined high-throughput TCR immunosequencing, statistical association of individual TCRs with disease status, and machine learning. The genetic ancestry cluster associated with self-reported Caucasian donors included roughly four fifths of the approximately 410 genotyped donors.

Turning to this clone: It has no known antigen specificity. Base-call qualities are not available, and no considerably larger clone is one nucleotide away.

The cohort consisted of 666 healthy bone marrow donors. All cohort members were sampled while nominally healthy, although unrecorded immune exposures were likely present. The donor tested CMV seronegative, placing the donor among the approximately 400 seronegative members of the cohort. A peripheral blood sample was provided by each donor, and peripheral blood mononuclear cells were used for TCR beta sequencing. Genomic DNA extraction from the blood cell samples was performed with the Qiagen DNeasy Blood Extraction Kit. Libraries were made using the immunoSEQ multiplex PCR assay. For the multiplex PCR, a mixture combining 60 forward primers for TCR Vbeta segments and 13 reverse primers for TCR Jbeta segments was used. A multiplex PCR assay on genomic DNA amplified the CDR3 region of rearranged TCR beta genes. On the Illumina HiSeq System, the amplified TCR beta libraries were sequenced as 87-base-pair reads. In the original analysis: Across the roughly 600 repertoires, a later analysis counted 78 million or so unique TCR beta chains, about 10 million of which were shared by at least two donors. Raw reads were error-corrected and collapsed into unique sequences by a nearest-neighbor algorithm in which closely related sequences were merged to remove PCR and sequencing errors. To assign V, D and J gene segments, CDR3 sequences were aligned to IMGT reference sequences. Each retained sequence needed at least a six-nucleotide match to both a V gene segment and a J gene segment. Rearrangements were classified as productive when the CDR3 lacked stop codons and remained in frame with V and J, and all other rearrangements were classified as non-productive. Following IMGT convention, CDR3 was defined as the stretch from the second conserved V-encoded cysteine up to the conserved J-encoded phenylalanine. In an earlier analysis of around 600 of the donors, sequences lacking an unambiguous match to a single V gene segment were excluded. In an earlier analysis of 587 of the donors, a V segment was called functional when productive rearrangements were above 56.7%, and segregating when the standard deviation between donors exceeded 5%. A statistical classification framework was built to diagnose cytomegalovirus status from the catalog of TCR beta chain sequences. V and J gene assignment, in a later analysis, came from comparing TCR nucleotide sequences with IMGT/GENE-DB human TR gene sequences. In a later analysis, CDR3 sequences and most-parsimonious VDJ recombination scenarios were assigned using the TCRdist pipeline. A later analysis defined each TCR beta chain by its CDR3 amino acid sequence plus V-gene family, and excluded reads lacking a unique V-gene family. As a way to deal with suspected cross-contamination and a sequencing artifact, a later analysis dropped 450 to 700 nucleotide sequences that were highly shared and had low generation probability. In a later analysis, a clonal expansion index was calculated for each public chain from normalized within-repertoire ranks of inferred template counts. A later analysis computed generation probabilities with a VDJ recombination model fitted to out-of-frame rearrangements, and checked the results against IGoR. Hypergeometric tests were used in a later analysis to score TCR-TCR, TCR-HLA and TCR-CMV co-occurrence, with a repertoire-size bias correction applied to the TCR pairs. To estimate false discovery rates, a later analysis permuted the HLA or CMV assignments 20 times. In a later analysis, co-occurring TCRs were grouped using DBSCAN, with TCRdist sequence similarity added in when clustering inside HLA-allele-positive subsets. Repertoires with fewer than 30,000 or more than 120,000 public chains, plus five repertoires with anomalous nucleotide sharing, were excluded from co-occurrence clustering. TCRdb provides this immuneACCESS table in a form limited to in-frame rearrangements. Some clones are lacking; in checked studies, under half of them reflect an unresolved V gene, and why the rest are absent is not known. V and J calls and clone size are copied from that table; D and trimming were computed from the DNA. The table for this sample lists about 93,000 clones; around three quarters of them were counted only once. The ten largest clonotypes hold approximately 0.6% of the sample.

Here is what the overall study found, with its caveats: The presence/absence analyses assumed that sequencing depth was roughly uniform across donors, and that assumption may not be true. This cohort had only TCR beta chains sequenced, and the lack of alpha or paired-chain data limited which features could be detected. HLA typing was unavailable for some donors at each locus, so association tests used only the typed subset. The 87-base-pair reads could not distinguish some IMGT-functional V segments, including TRBV6-2 and TRBV6-3, so those segments were excluded. The only immune exposure information available for the cohort was CMV serostatus. The classifier was reported to diagnose cytomegalovirus status with high specificity and sensitivity in both the original cohort and the validation cohort. According to a later genetic analysis, donors in an Asian-associated ancestry cluster had fewer N-insertions in productive TCRs than the approximately 650-donor mean. In a later analysis, the rate of TCR association differed among HLA loci, with DRB1 alleles having the most associated TCRs and HLA-C alleles having the fewest. In a later analysis, HLA-associated TCR beta chains were found to be more clonally expanded and to have lower generation probabilities than equally common non-associated chains. A cluster of highly shared sequence variants was judged likely to be a technical artifact of the sequencing pipeline. Over 15 rarely observed V segments, including chromosome 9 orphons, were excluded from the earlier analysis of 550 to 700 of the donors because counts were too low. According to a later analysis, parvovirus B19, influenza, CMV and Epstein-Barr virus appeared linked to several top co-occurrence clusters. A later analysis associated about 18,000 TCR beta sequences with specific HLA alleles at a false discovery rate of 0.05. In vitro tests confirmed that a few of the cytomegalovirus-associated TCR beta chains recognize cytomegalovirus antigens. In an earlier analysis of more than 450 of the donors, most TCR beta V segments were observed in productive rearrangements about 87% or about 30% of the time, broadly matching IMGT annotations. Most TCR sequences were seen in very few donors, while some public TCRs were found in many individuals. Strong co-occurrence of HLA alleles, especially DR and DQ, made assigning TCR associations to individual alleles difficult. A further reported finding was that TCR beta sequences accurately predicted the HLA-A and HLA-B alleles for most subjects in the first cohort. According to the authors, the approach could potentially be generalized to other disease states and immunological phenotypes. An association between a missense DCLRE1C variant and V-gene and J-gene trimming of TCR beta chains was found in a later genetic analysis and replicated in an independent cohort. A total of some 180 TCR beta chains were listed by the study as associated with cytomegalovirus. A later analysis found that most CMV-associated TCR beta chains appeared HLA-restricted, with HLA associations seemingly driven largely by CMV exposure. Correlated functional status among segregating V segments might reflect linkage disequilibrium, but an unknown experimental factor could not be ruled out.

The germline V gene sets CDR1 to MGHRA and CDR2 to YSYEKL. V is clipped by 5 bases and J by 3 bases, and the sequence between their germline boundaries is 13 bases long. The CDR3 runs 15 amino acids, cysteine and phenylalanine included. The read is trimmed to its CDR3 DNA, 45 bases read in frame from base 1. The specimen was PBMCs. The sequence joins TRBV4-1 to TRBJ2-2; too little of a D gene remains to name it. The sequence was collected from a man younger than 40 in good health and CMV-seronegative. The nucleotide sequence is given as TGCGCCAGCAGCACGATGGCCGGAGACACCGGGGAGCTGTTTTTT. Translated, it reads CASSTMAGDTGELFF.